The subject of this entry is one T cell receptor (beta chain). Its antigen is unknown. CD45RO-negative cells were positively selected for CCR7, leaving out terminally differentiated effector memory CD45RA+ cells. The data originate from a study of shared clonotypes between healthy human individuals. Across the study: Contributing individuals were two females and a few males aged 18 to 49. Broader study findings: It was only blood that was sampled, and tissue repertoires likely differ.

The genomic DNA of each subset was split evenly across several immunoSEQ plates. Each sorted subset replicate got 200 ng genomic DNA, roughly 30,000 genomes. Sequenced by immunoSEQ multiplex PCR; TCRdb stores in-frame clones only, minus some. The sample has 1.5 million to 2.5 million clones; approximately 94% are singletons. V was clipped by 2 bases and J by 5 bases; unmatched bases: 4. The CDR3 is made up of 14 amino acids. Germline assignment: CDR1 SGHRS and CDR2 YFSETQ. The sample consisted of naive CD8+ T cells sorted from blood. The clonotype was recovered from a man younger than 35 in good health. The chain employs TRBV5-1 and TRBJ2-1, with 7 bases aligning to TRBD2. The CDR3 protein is CASSLSGDDNEQFF. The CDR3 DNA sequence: TGCGCCAGCAGCTTAAGCGGGGATGACAATGAGCAGTTCTTC.